The clone carrying this TCR beta chain was found a few times. These data originate in a study of beta chain features in type 1 diabetes. CDR1 and CDR2 from the germline V gene are SGHTA and FQGTGA. The CDR3 length is 14 residues. V lost 2 bases and J lost 3, with 10 bases in between. Since all of the isolated RNA was reverse transcribed, expressed TCRB transcripts were what got sequenced. Assay: immunoSEQ multiplex PCR; the TCRdb copy retains only in-frame clones and omits some. The sample lists 120,000 to 150,000 clones, roughly 48% occurring once. This TCR was sampled from a man between 18 and 29 years old in good health. The chain joins TRBV7-3 to TRBJ1-1; perhaps TRBD1 as D (6 bases). Sequences were obtained from Tregs from blood. CDR3 residues: CASSLQGRDTEAFF. Written as DNA, the CDR3 is TGTGCCAGCAGCTTACAGGGGAGGGACACTGAAGCTTTCTTT.